This T cell receptor (beta chain) emerged from a study of T-cell reconstitution after alpha-beta-depleted transplantation in children. Whole-study results and caveats: Surviving thymic progenitors and recipient T cells were the source of high TCRbeta diversity at day 60 in some patients. In patients about two months after transplant, alpha-beta T cells reportedly arose from several hundred expanded graft clones. At one year after transplant, newly produced T cells mostly accounted for T-cell counts and diversity.

As concerns this clonotype: Its antigen is still unknown.

Unique molecular identifiers were incorporated when the TCRbeta library was constructed. TCRdb called the PCR reads again in MiXCR, with one record for every CDR3 protein. The data show around 370,000 distinct CDR3 sequences, about 16% seen once. V lost 5 bases to trimming and J lost 1 base; unmatched junction nucleotides: 12. CDR1 is MRHNA and CDR2 is SNTAGT in the germline V gene. This CDR3 is 18 amino acids long. Sample: PBMCs, mostly from graft donor cells, taken 360 days after TCRalphabeta/CD19-depleted stem cell transplant. This chain connects TRBV6-4 to TRBJ1-5, with 9 bases identical to TRBD1. This clonotype was obtained from a male patient between 2 and 9 years old who had a stem cell transplant for acute lymphoblastic leukemia, so the T cells may come from the graft donor. CDR3 DNA sequence: TGTGCCAGCAGTCCGGGACAGGGAATCGGGTCCAGCAATCAGCCCCAGCATTTT. Residues: CASSPGQGIGSSNQPQHF.